This T cell receptor (beta chain) was sequenced during a study of metastatic and nonmetastatic thyroid tumors. Thyroid surgery was preceded by no treatment in any patient. This CDR3 region has 16 residues. Trimming removed 4 bases from V and 3 bases from J; junction bases left unmatched: 7. Germline loops: CDR1 SGHAT, CDR2 FQDESV (reference sequence). Original processing notes: Differences in CDR3 between clinicopathological groups were drawn on to build a classifier intended to discriminate distant-metastatic papillary thyroid cancer patients. TCRdb re-analyzed the PCR reads through MiXCR. These V and J calls are TCRdb output, not the study's own analysis. The sample lists about 26,000 clones, about 15% occurring once.

This chain connects TRBV11-1 to TRBJ2-1, with TRBD2 identical over 9 bases. The clonotype was recovered from a female donor with papillary thyroid cancer or a benign thyroid nodule (not recorded which). Some clones in this sample may be carry-over from other donors' samples. Sequenced input: blood. The CDR3 DNA reads as TGTGCCAGCAGCTCGAAGACTAGCGGAAACTACAATGAGCAGTTCTTC. It translates to CASSSKTSGNYNEQFF.